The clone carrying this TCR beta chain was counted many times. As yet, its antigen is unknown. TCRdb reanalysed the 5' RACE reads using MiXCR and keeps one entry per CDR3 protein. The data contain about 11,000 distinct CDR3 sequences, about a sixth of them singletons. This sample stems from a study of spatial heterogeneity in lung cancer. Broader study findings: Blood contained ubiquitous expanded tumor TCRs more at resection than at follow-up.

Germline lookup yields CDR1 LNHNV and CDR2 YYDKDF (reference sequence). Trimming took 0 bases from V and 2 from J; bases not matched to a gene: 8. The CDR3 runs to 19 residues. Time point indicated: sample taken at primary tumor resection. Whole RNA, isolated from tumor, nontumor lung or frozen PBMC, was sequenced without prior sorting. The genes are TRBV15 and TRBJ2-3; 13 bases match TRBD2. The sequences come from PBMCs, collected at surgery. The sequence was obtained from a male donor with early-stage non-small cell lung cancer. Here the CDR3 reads CATSRELAGGPLPTDTQYF. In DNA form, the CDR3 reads TGTGCCACCAGCAGAGAACTAGCGGGAGGGCCTCTCCCCACAGATACGCAGTATTTT.